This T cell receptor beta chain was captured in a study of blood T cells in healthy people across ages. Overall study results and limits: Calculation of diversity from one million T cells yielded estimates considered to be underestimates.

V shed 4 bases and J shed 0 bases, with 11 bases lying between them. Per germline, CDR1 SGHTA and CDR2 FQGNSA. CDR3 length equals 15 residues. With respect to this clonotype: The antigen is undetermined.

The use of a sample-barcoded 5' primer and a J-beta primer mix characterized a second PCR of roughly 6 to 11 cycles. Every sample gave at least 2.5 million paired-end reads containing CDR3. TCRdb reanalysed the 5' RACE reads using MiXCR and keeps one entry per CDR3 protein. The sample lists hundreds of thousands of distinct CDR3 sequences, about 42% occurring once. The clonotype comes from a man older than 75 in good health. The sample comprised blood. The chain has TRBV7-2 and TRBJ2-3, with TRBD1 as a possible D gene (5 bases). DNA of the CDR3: TGTGCCAGCAGCTATGACAGAGCTAGCACAGATACGCAGTATTTT. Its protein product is CASSYDRASTDTQYF.